This T cell receptor (beta chain) emerged from a study of T cells in Graves' hyperthyroidism and ophthalmopathy. The study excluded patients with uncontrolled infection, other autoimmune disease, pregnancy or lactation. Together with thyroid ultrasound, orbital computed tomography, serum thyroxine and TRAb, clinical symptoms were used for diagnoses. Unmatched junction bases numbered 9, after V lost 5 bases and J lost 0 bases. This CDR3 is built from 17 residues. Looked up from germline, CDR1 is SEHNR and CDR2 is FQNEAQ (reference sequence). The investigators amplified TCR beta CDR3 regions from RNA transcripts. In the first-round RT-PCR of the TCR CDR3, the HTBI primer set was used. TCRdb re-called the multiplex PCR reads through MiXCR, storing one row per CDR3 protein. The table includes some 690,000 distinct CDR3 sequences, roughly 17% detected once. General study results and limits: Clonotypes that were expanded in thyroid above 0.001 mostly appeared in blood too.

At least ten counts were recorded for this clonotype. Its target is not known. The sample taken for sequencing was blood. The sequence was collected from a man between 45 and 60 years old with Graves' hyperthyroidism. This sequence joins TRBV7-9 and TRBJ2-7, with 11 bases that match TRBD1. For the CDR3, the DNA is TGTGCCAGCAGCCCCCGGGACAGGGGGACAAGCTCCTACGAGCAGTACTTC. Translation gives CASSPRDRGTSSYEQYF.